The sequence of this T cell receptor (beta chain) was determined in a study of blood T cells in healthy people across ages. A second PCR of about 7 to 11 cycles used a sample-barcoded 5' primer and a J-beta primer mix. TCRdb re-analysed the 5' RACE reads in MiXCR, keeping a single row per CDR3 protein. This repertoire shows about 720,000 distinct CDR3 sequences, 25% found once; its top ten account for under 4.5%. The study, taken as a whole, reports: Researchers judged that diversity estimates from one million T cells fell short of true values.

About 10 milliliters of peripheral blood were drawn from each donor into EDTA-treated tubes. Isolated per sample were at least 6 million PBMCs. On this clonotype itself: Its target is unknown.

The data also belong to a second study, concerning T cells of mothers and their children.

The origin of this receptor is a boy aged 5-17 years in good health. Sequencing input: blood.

For the CDR3, the DNA is TGTGCCAGCTCTCCATACAGGGAGGATGAGCAGTTCTTC. The encoded protein is CASSPYREDEQFF. The chain uses TRBV18 and TRBJ2-1; D is perhaps TRBD1 or TRBD2 (6 bases each). The CDR3 loop spans 13 amino acids. Germline V gives CDR1 KGHSH, CDR2 LQKENI. V lost 6 bases, J lost 8 bases, and 14 bases lay in between. Using reference TRBV18 and TRBJ2-1 for the parts outside the CDR3, the full variable domain is NAGVMQNPRHLVRRRGQEARLRCSPMKGHSHVYWYRQLPEEGLKFMVYLQKENIIDESGMPKERFSAEFPKEGPSILRIQQVVRGDSAAYFCASSPYREDEQFFGPGTRLTVL.